The 10 T cell receptor beta chains below all came from one sample that was sequenced in a study of blood T cell repertoires in COVID-19. Measured with immunoSEQ multiplex PCR; TCRdb has only the in-frame clones, and not every one. This table holds roughly 250,000 clones, roughly nine tenths found once. The sequenced material came from PBMCs or T cells enriched from blood (not recorded which). The source of these receptors is a woman in her twenties or thirties with acute COVID-19.

The CDR3 here is CASSPASGGADTQYF. The CDR3 DNA sequence: TGTGCCAGCAGCCCGGCATCCGGGGGGGCAGATACGCAGTATTTT. The genes are TRBV7-3 and TRBJ2-3; 8 nucleotides line up with TRBD2. The V and J ends lost 5 bases and 4 bases, in that order; junction bases with no gene match: 8. Germline V gives CDR1 SGHTA, CDR2 FQGTGA. This CDR3 has 15 amino acids.

This chain joins TRBV4-3 and TRBJ2-7, with D tentatively TRBD1 (6 bases). Germline CDR1 and CDR2: LGHNA and YSLEER. The CDR3 contains 18 residues. V was pared by 1 base and J by 0 bases, with 19 bases between. CDR3 protein: CASSQGGTPGHTSYEQYF. The CDR3 DNA sequence: TGCGCCAGCAGCCAAGGCGGAACTCCGGGACATACCTCCTACGAGCAGTACTTC.

V is TRBV5-1 and J is TRBJ2-7, with TRBD2 matching over 7 bases. The CDR3 consists of 18 residues. Trimming took 0 bases from V and 3 from J; bases not matched to a gene: 15. Germline V gene data show CDR1 as SGHRS and CDR2 as YFSETQ. This chain's CDR3 is CASSLVGLSRGGDYEQYF. CDR3 nucleotide sequence: TGCGCCAGCAGCTTGGTGGGTCTCTCTCGCGGGGGAGACTACGAGCAGTACTTC. Supplemented by reference TRBV5-1 and TRBJ2-7, the full variable domain reads KAGVTQTPRYLIKTRGQQVTLSCSPISGHRSVSWYQQTPGQGLQFLFEYFSETQRNKGNFPGRFSGRQFSNSRSEMNVSTLELGDSALYLCASSLVGLSRGGDYEQYFGPGTRLTVT.

The gene calls are TRBV11-2 and TRBJ2-2; 7 nucleotides match TRBD1. Unmatched junction bases numbered 9, after V lost 1 base and J lost 1 base. Germline values: CDR1 SGHAT, CDR2 FQNNGV. The CDR3 runs 18 residues. The CDR3 coding sequence is TGTGCCAGCAGCTTAGTCTTCAGACAGGGCCAGAACACCGGGGAGCTGTTTTTT. Its protein product is CASSLVFRQGQNTGELFF.

This rearrangement joins TRBV7-2 to TRBJ2-2; the match to TRBD1 covers 9 bases. The V gene's germline CDR1 is SGHTA and CDR2 FQGNSA. The CDR3 covers 16 residues. V dropped 4 bases and J dropped 1; count of bases not matched to a gene: 4. Here the CDR3 reads CASSSLGQGNTGELFF. The CDR3 bases are TGTGCCAGCAGCTCTTTGGGACAGGGGAACACCGGGGAGCTGTTTTTT.

The chain carries TRBV20-1 and TRBJ1-2; TRBD1 aligns across 7 bases. The germline V gene encodes CDR1 DFQATT and CDR2 SNEGSKA (reference sequence). Trimming cost V 3 bases and J 6 bases; bases outside gene matches: 10. The CDR3 runs 14 residues. CDR3 in DNA: TGCAGTGCTAGTGATACCGGGACAGCAGATGGCTACACCTTC. Protein sequence: CSASDTGTADGYTF.

This clone came up once. The chain uses TRBV6-5 and TRBJ1-1; the match to TRBD1 covers 7 bases. The CDR3 totals 16 residues. Per germline, CDR1 MNHEY and CDR2 SVGAGI. Trimming cost V 0 bases and J 1 base; bases outside gene matches: 5. CDR3 bases: TGTGCCAGCAGTTACTCGAGGGGGCTGCCGAACACTGAAGCTTTCTTT. This codes for CASSYSRGLPNTEAFF.

The CDR3 sequence: CASSFRAGGENEQFF. The CDR3 DNA reads TGTGCCAGCAGTTTCCGAGCGGGAGGAGAGAATGAGCAGTTCTTC. The J gene is TRBJ2-1, the V gene TRBV6-2 or TRBV6-3; TRBD2 matches at 9 bases. Germline V gene data show CDR1 as MNHEY and CDR2 as SVGEGT. The CDR3 is made up of 15 amino acids. Germline trimming cut 4 bases from V and 7 bases from J; bases unmatched to any gene: 8.

The chain combines TRBV5-5 with TRBJ1-1; D may be TRBD1 (5 bases). Trimming pared 1 base from V and 1 base from J, leaving 17 bases between. CDR1 SGHKS and CDR2 YYEKEE come from the germline V gene (reference sequence). CDR3 length: 17 amino acids. CDR3 sequence reads: CASSLRPSRGGNTEAFF. CDR3 DNA sequence: TGTGCCAGCAGCTTGAGACCCTCGCGGGGGGGGAACACTGAAGCTTTCTTT. The entire variable domain, with the rest obtained from reference TRBV5-5 and TRBJ1-1, is as follows: DAGVTQSPTHLIKTRGQQVTLRCSPISGHKSVSWYQQVLGQGPQFIFQYYEKEERGRGNFPDRFSARQFPNYSSELNVNALLLGDSALYLCASSLRPSRGGNTEAFFGQGTRLTVV.

This clone is a singleton in its sample. The chain combines TRBV7-9 with TRBJ1-2; no reliable D call. The CDR3 length is 12 residues. Germline lookup yields CDR1 SEHNR and CDR2 FQNEAQ (reference sequence). The V end was cut by 5 bases, the J end by 7 bases, with 11 bases between. CDR3 residues: CASSERTGGYTF. The CDR3 coding sequence is TGTGCCAGCAGCGAACGGACTGGTGGCTACACCTTC.